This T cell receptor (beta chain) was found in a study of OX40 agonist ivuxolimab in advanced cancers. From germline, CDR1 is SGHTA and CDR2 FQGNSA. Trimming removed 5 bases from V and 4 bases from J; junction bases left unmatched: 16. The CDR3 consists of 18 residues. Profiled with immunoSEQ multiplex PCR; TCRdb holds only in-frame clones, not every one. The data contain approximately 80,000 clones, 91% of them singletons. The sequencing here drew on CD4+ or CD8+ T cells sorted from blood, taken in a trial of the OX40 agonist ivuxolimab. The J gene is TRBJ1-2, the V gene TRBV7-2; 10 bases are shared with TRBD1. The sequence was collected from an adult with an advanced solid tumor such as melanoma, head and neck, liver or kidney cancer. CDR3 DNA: TGTGCCAGCAGCCAAAGTCCCGGGACAGGGGCGGATAGCTATGGCTACACCTTC. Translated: CASSQSPGTGADSYGYTF.